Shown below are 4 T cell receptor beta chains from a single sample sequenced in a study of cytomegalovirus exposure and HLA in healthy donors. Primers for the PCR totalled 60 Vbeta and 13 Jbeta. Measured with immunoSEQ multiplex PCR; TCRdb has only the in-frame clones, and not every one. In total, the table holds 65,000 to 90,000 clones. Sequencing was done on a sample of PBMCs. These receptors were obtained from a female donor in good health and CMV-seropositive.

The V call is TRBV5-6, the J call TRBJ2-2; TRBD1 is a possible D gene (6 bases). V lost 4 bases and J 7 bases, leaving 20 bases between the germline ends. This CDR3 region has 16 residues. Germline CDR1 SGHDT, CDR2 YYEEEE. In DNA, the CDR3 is TGTGCCAGCAGCCCGGGGATCTGGGGGCAGGGCGGGGAGCTGTTTTTT. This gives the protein CASSPGIWGQGGELFF.

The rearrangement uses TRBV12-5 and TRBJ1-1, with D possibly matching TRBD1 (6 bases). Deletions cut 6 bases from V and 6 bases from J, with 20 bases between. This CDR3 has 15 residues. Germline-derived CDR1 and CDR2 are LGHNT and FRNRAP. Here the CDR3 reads CASGRITPGQSEAFF. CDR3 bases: TGTGCTAGTGGCCGAATAACACCGGGACAATCTGAAGCTTTCTTT.

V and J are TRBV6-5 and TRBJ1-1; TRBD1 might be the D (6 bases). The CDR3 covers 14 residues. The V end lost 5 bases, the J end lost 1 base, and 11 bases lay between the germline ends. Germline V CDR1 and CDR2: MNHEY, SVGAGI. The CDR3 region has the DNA TGTGCCAGCAGTCTCGAGACAGGGAACACTGAAGCTTTCTTT. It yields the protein CASSLETGNTEAFF.

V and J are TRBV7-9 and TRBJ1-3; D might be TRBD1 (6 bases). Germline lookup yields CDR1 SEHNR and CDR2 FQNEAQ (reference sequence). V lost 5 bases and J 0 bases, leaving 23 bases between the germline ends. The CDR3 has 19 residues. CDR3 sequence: CASSEPRFMGARSGNTIYF. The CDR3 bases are TGTGCCAGCAGCGAACCCCGATTTATGGGGGCCCGCTCTGGAAACACCATATATTTT.